The 10 T cell receptor beta chains listed next were all sequenced from one sample in a study of Ad26.COV2.S vaccination and SARS-CoV-2 variants. This table comes from immunoSEQ multiplex PCR, and its TCRdb copy is limited to in-frame clones, with some not included. The sample records roughly 380,000 clones, 92% being singletons. The material was peripheral blood, obtained after recovery from COVID-19. The receptors were gathered from a human donor who had recovered from COVID-19.

The rearrangement joins TRBV4-1 to TRBJ2-5; D is possibly TRBD1 (7 bases). CDR1 is MGHRA and CDR2 is YSYEKL in the germline V gene. The V and J ends lost 4 bases and 2 bases respectively, with 20 bases between them. The CDR3 is made up of 17 amino acids. CDR3 coding DNA: TGCGCCAGCAGCCTCCTAAACAGGGGCGGGATTCAAGAGACCCAGTACTTC. This sequence encodes CASSLLNRGGIQETQYF.

Comment on this clone: A read error may account for a junction end that differs from germline. The V gene is TRBV7-7, the J gene TRBJ1-4, with a possible D match to TRBD1 (5 bases). The CDR3 is 16 residues long. The germline gives CDR1 SSHAT, CDR2 FNYEAQ (reference sequence). CDR3 in DNA: TGTGCTAGCAGCGCGGGGACCGCAGCAACTAATGAAAAACTGTTTTTT. Translation: CASSAGTAATNEKLFF.

The gene calls are TRBV27 and TRBJ2-2, with TRBD2 identical over 14 bases. The J segment lost 7 bases and the V segment lost 7 bases, leaving 11 bases of the junction unmatched. Germline V gives CDR1 MNHEY, CDR2 SMNVEV (reference sequence). CDR3 length: 17 residues. Here the CDR3 DNA reads TGTGCCAGCACCGGACTAGCGGGGGGAGGATTTGTCGGGGAGCTGTTTTTT. This encodes CASTGLAGGGFVGELFF.

The chain is built from TRBV5-4 and TRBJ2-1; 7 nucleotides line up with TRBD1. CDR1 SGHNT and CDR2 YYREEE come from the germline V gene (reference sequence). J was trimmed by 4 bases and V by 6 bases; bases with no gene match: 7. The CDR3 runs 14 residues. The CDR3 nucleotides read TGTGCCAGCACCCGGGCAGGGGGATACAATGAGCAGTTCTTC. Residues: CASTRAGGYNEQFF.

The chain couples TRBV5-4 to TRBJ2-3; unclear D gene. CDR1 is SGHNT, CDR2 YYREEE, per germline (reference sequence). The CDR3 is 17 amino acids. V gave up 4 bases and J gave up 3 bases, with 21 bases separating them. The CDR3 DNA is TGTGCCAGCAGCGGTCGACCCAGAGAAACGATGACAGATACGCAGTATTTT. Protein: CASSGRPRETMTDTQYF.

Regarding this clone: The junction departs from the called germline gene at one end, perhaps through a read error. V gene TRBV9 combines with J gene TRBJ1-1; a possible D gene is TRBD1 (5 bases). The CDR3 consists of 12 residues. Germline CDR1 is SGDLS and CDR2 is YYNGEE. The CDR3 here is CASSGTGTPESF. In nucleotides, the CDR3 is TGTGCCAGCAGCGGAACCGGGACCCCAGAATCTTTT. Full variable domain (outside the CDR3, taken from reference TRBV9 and TRBJ1-1): DSGVTQTPKHLITATGQRVTLRCSPRSGDLSVYWYQQSLDQGLQFLIQYYNGEERAKGNILERFSAQQFPDLHSELNLSSLELGDSALYFCASSGTGTPESFGQGTRLTVV.

The V and J genes are TRBV2 and TRBJ1-1; TRBD1 aligns across 7 bases. Unmatched junction bases numbered 8, after V lost 4 bases and J lost 6 bases. The CDR3 loop spans 14 amino acids. Germline CDR1 is SNHLY and CDR2 is FYNNEI. DNA for the CDR3: TGTGCCAGCAGTGCGGACAGGAGGGGGGCTGAAGCTTTCTTT. Protein product: CASSADRRGAEAFF. The variable domain in full, completed from reference TRBV2 and TRBJ1-1, reads EPEVTQTPSHQVTQMGQEVILRCVPISNHLYFYWYRQILGQKVEFLVSFYNNEISEKSEIFDDQFSVERPDGSNFTLKIRSTKLEDSAMYFCASSADRRGAEAFFGQGTRLTVV.

V is TRBV4-3 and J is TRBJ2-1, with TRBD2 as a possible D gene (6 bases). The CDR3 has 17 residues. Germline V lookup: CDR1 LGHNA, CDR2 YSLEER. V lost 0 bases to trimming and J lost 6 bases, with 18 bases between them. CDR3 protein: CASSQDPQGAGSNEQFF. The CDR3, as DNA: TGCGCCAGCAGCCAAGATCCCCAGGGAGCGGGTTCCAATGAGCAGTTCTTC.

The chain links TRBV11-2 to TRBJ1-5; 7 bases are shared with TRBD1. Per the germline V gene, CDR1 is SGHAT and CDR2 is FQNNGV. The ends lost 1 base at V and 5 bases at J; junction bases unmatched: 2. This CDR3 has 14 amino acids. The CDR3 DNA reads as TGTGCCAGCAGCTTAGCCAGGGGGGATCAGCCCCAGCATTTT. Amino acids: CASSLARGDQPQHF.

The chain combines TRBV4-3 with TRBJ1-2; D is uncertain. Per germline, CDR1 LGHNA and CDR2 YSLEER. The CDR3 consists of 16 residues. V was cut by 0 bases and J by 5 bases, with 16 bases left in between. This CDR3 is CASSQDLQPVGYGYTF. The CDR3 DNA reads as TGCGCCAGCAGCCAAGATTTGCAGCCTGTGGGGTATGGCTACACCTTC.